Listed here are 23 T cell receptor beta chains from one sample, sequenced in a study of T cells in Graves' hyperthyroidism and ophthalmopathy. RNA transcripts provided the source from which TCR beta CDR3 regions were amplified. Carried out on the TCR CDR3, a first-round RT-PCR used the HTBI primer set. TCRdb processed the multiplex PCR reads anew with MiXCR; each CDR3 protein has one entry. The data hold 650,000 to 850,000 distinct CDR3 sequences, with 15% to 20% observed a single time. The sequencing sample was made of blood. The receptors come from a woman aged 50 to 60 with Graves' hyperthyroidism that later progressed to Graves' ophthalmopathy.

The V call is TRBV6-1, the J call TRBJ1-5; 8 bases fit TRBD1. The germline V gene has CDR1 MNHNS and CDR2 SASEGT. J was trimmed by 7 bases and V by 6 bases; bases with no gene match: 8. The CDR3 is 14 residues long. CDR3 DNA: TGTGCCAGCAGACCAGGGGGCTCGGAACAGCCCCAGCATTTT. Translating it yields CASRPGGSEQPQHF.

The V gene is TRBV5-1, the J gene TRBJ2-1; D may be TRBD2 (7 bases). Germline values: CDR1 SGHRS, CDR2 YFSETQ. This CDR3 has 17 amino acids. Deletions cut 3 bases from V and 4 bases from J, with 20 bases between. For the CDR3, the DNA is TGCGCCAGCAGCTCCCCAGGCGGCGGGGGCCTTTACAATGAGCAGTTCTTC. This codes for CASSSPGGGGLYNEQFF.

The rearrangement joins TRBV2 to TRBJ1-4, with 8 bases fitting TRBD1. The CDR3 has 16 amino acids. Trimming took 6 bases from V and 7 from J; bases not matched to a gene: 13. The germline CDR1 and CDR2 sequences are SNHLY and FYNNEI. As DNA, the CDR3 is TGTGCCAGCAGCTACGACCCGGACAGGGCAAGTGAAAAACTGTTTTTT. The encoded protein is CASSYDPDRASEKLFF.

This clonotype was counted only a few times. This chain links TRBV6-1 with TRBJ2-3, with D perhaps matching TRBD2 (5 bases). Germline CDR1 MNHNS, CDR2 SASEGT. With 2 bases removed from V and 0 bases from J, the gap between germline ends came to 15 bases. CDR3 size: 17 residues. Written as DNA, the CDR3 is TGTGCCAGCAGTGAATGGATCGGGGAGCCTAGCACAGATACGCAGTATTTT. It is translated as CASSEWIGEPSTDTQYF.

The chain joins TRBV7-2 to TRBJ2-5; 9 bases are shared with TRBD2. CDR1 and CDR2 from the germline V gene are SGHTA and FQGNSA. Trimming cost V 1 base and J 2 bases; bases outside gene matches: 11. CDR3 length equals 18 residues. The CDR3 sequence is CASSLVGLARRRQETQYF. CDR3 bases: TGTGCCAGCAGCTTAGTGGGACTAGCACGAAGGCGGCAAGAGACCCAGTACTTC.

This clonotype was picked up a small number of times. CDR3 region: CASSLDRLHQETQYF. The CDR3 DNA reads TGCGCCAGCAGCTTGGACAGACTACACCAAGAGACCCAGTACTTC. V is TRBV5-1 and J is TRBJ2-5, with D possibly matching TRBD2 (5 bases). The germline V and J ends were trimmed by 0 bases and 0 bases, with 9 bases remaining between them. Germline V CDR1 and CDR2: SGHRS, YFSETQ. The CDR3 covers 15 residues.

The chain joins TRBV7-2 to TRBJ2-5; TRBD2 matches 13 bases. Trimming took 6 bases from V and 5 from J; bases not matched to a gene: 6. This CDR3 contains 15 residues. Germline V gene lookup returns CDR1 SGHTA and CDR2 FQGNSA. The CDR3 nucleotides read TGTGCCAGCAGAACTAGCGGGGGGGCCCTGGAGACCCAGTACTTC. Translating gives CASRTSGGALETQYF.

There are many counts of this clonotype. The chain carries TRBV7-9 and TRBJ2-2; tentatively, D is TRBD1 or TRBD2 (5 bases each). The V and J ends lost 6 bases and 3 bases respectively, with 23 bases between them. The CDR3 covers 18 residues. Germline CDR1 and CDR2: SEHNR and FQNEAQ (reference sequence). This chain's CDR3 is CASSIRDLRKEYTGELFF. The CDR3 DNA is TGTGCCAGCAGTATCCGGGACCTCCGGAAGGAGTACACCGGGGAGCTGTTTTTT.

In its sample, this clonotype was seen a few times. The junction differs from germline at one of its ends, possibly a read error. The chain has TRBV3-1 and TRBJ1-2; a weak D match, TRBD1 (6 bases). The CDR3 is 17 amino acids. Germline assignment: CDR1 LGHDT and CDR2 YNNKEL (reference sequence). The chain's CDR3 is CANSQGSPGGGGYGYTF. In DNA form, the CDR3 reads TGTGCCAACAGCCAAGGCTCCCCCGGTGGGGGCGGCTATGGCTACACCTTC.

The chain uses TRBV27 and TRBJ2-7; 7 nucleotides align to TRBD1. The CDR3 consists of 14 residues. Germline V gives CDR1 MNHEY, CDR2 SMNVEV (reference sequence). The junction had 7 bases not matched to a gene; V was cut back by 6 bases and J by 2 bases. CDR3 DNA sequence: TGTGCCAGCAGCCAAAGGGACAGAGCCTACGAGCAGTACTTC. This codes for CASSQRDRAYEQYF.

The chain carries TRBV14 and TRBJ2-5; possibly TRBD1 for D (5 bases). Germline values: CDR1 SGHDN, CDR2 FVKESK. This CDR3 is built from 16 residues. V lost 3 bases and J 2 bases, leaving 16 bases between the germline ends. This chain's CDR3 is CASSHRQLNHQETQYF. CDR3 nucleotides: TGTGCCAGCAGCCATCGACAGCTAAACCATCAAGAGACCCAGTACTTC. Variable domain in full (rest from reference TRBV14 and TRBJ2-5): EAGVTQFPSHSVIEKGQTVTLRCDPISGHDNLYWYRRVMGKEIKFLLHFVKESKQDESGMPNNRFLAERTGGTYSTLKVQPAELEDSGVYFCASSHRQLNHQETQYFGPGTRLLVL.

The V gene is TRBV20-1, the J gene TRBJ1-6; 12 bases are a match to TRBD1. The CDR3 consists of 15 residues. Germline V gene lookup returns CDR1 DFQATT and CDR2 SNEGSKA (reference sequence). V lost 5 bases and J lost 10; bases outside the gene matches: 9. CDR3 nucleotides: TGCAGTGCTCGGGGGGGGGACAGGGGGCGGTCACCCCTCCACTTT. Residues: CSARGGDRGRSPLHF.

This clonotype was observed a few times. The V and J genes are TRBV24-1 and TRBJ2-1; D not certain. The V end lost 3 bases, the J end lost 0 bases, and 11 bases lay between the germline ends. The CDR3 spans 16 residues. CDR1 is KGHDR, CDR2 SFDVKD, per germline. CDR3 amino acids: CATSDPAISSYNEQFF. Here the CDR3 DNA reads TGTGCCACCAGTGATCCGGCAATTAGCTCCTACAATGAGCAGTTCTTC.

This clonotype has just a few counts. The rearrangement joins TRBV27 to TRBJ1-2; D gene unclear. Germline-derived CDR1 and CDR2 are MNHEY and SMNVEV (reference sequence). V was clipped by 0 bases and J by 0 bases, with 8 bases between them. There are 15 residues in the CDR3. CDR3 in amino acids: CASSLSGPPNYGYTF. The CDR3 coding sequence is TGTGCCAGCAGTTTATCAGGGCCTCCTAACTATGGCTACACCTTC.

This sequence joins TRBV7-9 and TRBJ2-5; D unclear. Per the germline V gene, CDR1 is SEHNR and CDR2 is FQNEAQ (reference sequence). CDR3 size: 13 residues. V gave up 2 bases and J gave up 5 bases, with 9 bases separating them. This CDR3 is CASSLLEKETQYF. The CDR3 DNA follows: TGTGCCAGCAGCTTACTGGAGAAGGAGACCCAGTACTTC.

This clonotype was seen a few times. The rearrangement uses TRBV4-2 and TRBJ1-5; D call uncertain. Between the trimmed V and J ends, which lost 0 bases and 0 bases, there was a span of 12 bases. Germline CDR1 and CDR2: LGHNA and YNFKEQ. This CDR3 is 17 amino acids long. Here the CDR3 reads CASSQDSGRSSNQPQHF. The CDR3 DNA follows: TGTGCCAGCAGCCAAGATTCGGGCAGGAGTAGCAATCAGCCCCAGCATTTT.

This clonotype appeared many times. V and J are TRBV7-8 and TRBJ2-3; TRBD1 aligns across 8 bases. The CDR3 contains 15 residues. V was pared by 4 bases and J by 3 bases, with 6 bases of the junction left unmatched. The germline V gene encodes CDR1 SGHVS and CDR2 FQNEAQ. CDR3 residues: CASSSRQGRTDTQYF. The CDR3, as DNA: TGTGCCAGCAGCTCTAGACAGGGGAGGACAGATACGCAGTATTTT.

This clonotype has ten or more counts. The CDR3 loop is CATREPTVTYEQYF. CDR3 sequence (DNA): TGTGCCACCAGGGAACCGACAGTCACCTACGAGCAGTACTTC. The chain is built from TRBV6-1 and TRBJ2-7, with D perhaps matching TRBD1 (5 bases). V was shortened by 10 bases and J by 2 bases, with 18 bases between the two germline ends. Germline V gene data show CDR1 as MNHNS and CDR2 as SASEGT. The length of the CDR3 is 14 residues.

The chain couples TRBV20-1 to TRBJ1-4; 12 bases fit TRBD1. After removal of 3 bases from V and 7 bases from J, the junction contained 6 bases not matched to a gene. CDR3 length: 15 amino acids. CDR1 is DFQATT and CDR2 is SNEGSKA in the germline V gene (reference sequence). For the CDR3, the DNA is TGCAGTGCTAGGGCCGGGACAGGGGGCGGTGAAAAACTGTTTTTT. Encoded protein: CSARAGTGGGEKLFF.

As to this clonotype: Being one base from a much bigger clone, this may be a read error. The chain has TRBV12-3 or TRBV12-4 and TRBJ2-3, with TRBD2 identical over 13 bases. Trimming cost V 2 bases and J 8 bases; bases outside gene matches: 7. CDR3 length: 16 residues. DNA for the CDR3: TGTGCCAGCAGTTTATCACTAGCGGGAGGGTCAGGTACGCAGTATTTT. This encodes CASSLSLAGGSGTQYF.

This clonotype was recorded at least ten times. The V call is TRBV12-3 or TRBV12-4, the J call TRBJ1-5, with TRBD1 identical over 11 bases. The CDR3 runs to 17 residues. V lost 2 bases, J lost 0 bases, and 3 bases stayed unmatched. The CDR3 DNA reads TGTGCCAGCAGTTTACGGACAGGGGGCGTTAGCAATCAGCCCCAGCATTTT. Amino acids: CASSLRTGGVSNQPQHF.

Many counts were recorded for this clonotype. The gene calls are TRBV2 and TRBJ2-6, with D hard to call. The V end lost 2 bases, the J end lost 0 bases, and 5 bases lay between the germline ends. In germline, CDR1 is SNHLY, CDR2 FYNNEI. This CDR3 has 15 residues. Written as DNA, the CDR3 is TGTGCCAGCAGTGAATTGGGCTCTGGGGCCAACGTCCTGACTTTC. Residues: CASSELGSGANVLTF. Drawing the rest from reference TRBV2 and TRBJ2-6, the complete variable domain is EPEVTQTPSHQVTQMGQEVILRCVPISNHLYFYWYRQILGQKVEFLVSFYNNEISEKSEIFDDQFSVERPDGSNFTLKIRSTKLEDSAMYFCASSELGSGANVLTFGAGSRLTVL.

This clonotype has at least ten counts. This chain joins TRBV20-1 and TRBJ1-5; 9 nucleotides match TRBD1. Trimming took 1 base from V and 4 from J; bases not matched to a gene: 8. Germline V gives CDR1 DFQATT, CDR2 SNEGSKA (reference sequence). The CDR3 spans 16 residues. CDR3 region: CSARGWGQGLNQPQHF. CDR3 coding DNA: TGCAGTGCTAGAGGTTGGGGACAGGGTTTGAATCAGCCCCAGCATTTT.